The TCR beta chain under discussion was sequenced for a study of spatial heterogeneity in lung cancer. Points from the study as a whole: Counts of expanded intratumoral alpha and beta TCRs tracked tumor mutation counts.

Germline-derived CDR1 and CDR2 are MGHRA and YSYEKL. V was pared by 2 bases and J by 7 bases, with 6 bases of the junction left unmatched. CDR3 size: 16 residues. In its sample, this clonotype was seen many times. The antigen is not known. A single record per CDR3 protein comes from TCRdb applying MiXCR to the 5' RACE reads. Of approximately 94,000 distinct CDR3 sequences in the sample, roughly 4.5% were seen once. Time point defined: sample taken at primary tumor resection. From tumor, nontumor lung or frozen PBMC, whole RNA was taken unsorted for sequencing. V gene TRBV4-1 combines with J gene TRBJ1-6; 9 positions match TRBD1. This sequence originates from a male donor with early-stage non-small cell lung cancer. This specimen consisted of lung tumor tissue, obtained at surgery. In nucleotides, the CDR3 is TGCGCCAGCAGCCAACCCCACAGGGGGCACAATTCACCCCTCCACTTT. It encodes CASSQPHRGHNSPLHF.